Below, 21 T cell receptor beta chains from the same sample are listed, as sequenced in a study of blood T cell repertoires in COVID-19 (dated by TCRdb to 2018 to 2020). The library was produced with the immunoSEQ multiplex PCR assay. TCRdb retrieved this table from immuneACCESS and kept in-frame rearrangements only. Not all clones are present; in checked studies, unresolved V genes account for under half, and no reason is known for the remainder. Within this sample are 150,000 to 200,000 clones, with roughly 85% of them counted one time only. The top ten clones comprise 7.5% to 10% of the sample. The sequenced material came from peripheral blood. The receptor source for this set is a man aged 45-60 years with active or convalescent COVID-19.

This clone has more than one count but fewer than ten. The rearrangement uses TRBV3-1 (or the pseudogene TRBV3-2) and TRBJ1-1, with D possibly TRBD1 on 5 matching bases. V lost 4 bases and J lost 4, with 13 bases in between. CDR3 length: 14 amino acids. Looked up from germline, CDR1 is LGHDT and CDR2 is YNNKEL (reference sequence). The CDR3 sequence: CASSLGQGGTEAFF. The CDR3 DNA reads TGTGCCAGCAGCCTGGGTCAGGGAGGCACTGAAGCTTTCTTT.

This clone was detected only a few times. The chain couples TRBV3-1 (or the pseudogene TRBV3-2) to TRBJ1-4, with 9 bases that match TRBD1. The CDR3 runs to 16 residues. Germline-derived CDR1 and CDR2 are LGHDT and YNNKEL (reference sequence). The V segment lost 6 bases and the J segment 5 bases; nucleotides outside the gene matches: 10. CDR3 protein: CASSPGTGFENEKLFF. CDR3 nucleotides: TGTGCCAGCAGTCCCGGGACAGGGTTTGAGAATGAAAAACTGTTTTTT.

The V gene is TRBV6-1, the J gene TRBJ2-3, with 10 bases lining up with TRBD2. Trimming at V came to 2 bases and at J to 6 bases, leaving 2 bases not matched to a gene. The CDR3 has 14 amino acids. CDR1 MNHNS and CDR2 SASEGT come from the germline V gene. CDR3 coding DNA: TGTGCCAGCAGTGAAAGCGGGGGGGCGGATACGCAGTATTTT. This translates into CASSESGGADTQYF.

The chain employs TRBV18 and TRBJ1-5; 7 nucleotides agree with TRBD1. The germline CDR1 and CDR2 sequences are KGHSH and LQKENI. The CDR3 runs 17 residues. Trimming took 4 bases from V and 0 from J; bases not matched to a gene: 9. CDR3 DNA: TGTGCCAGCTCACAAATTTACGGGACAGATAGCAATCAGCCCCAGCATTTT. Its protein product is CASSQIYGTDSNQPQHF.

Notes on this clone: This CDR3 is also generated by other DNA sequences in the sample. The genes are TRBV7-2 and TRBJ2-1; the match to TRBD2 covers 11 bases. J gave up 2 bases and V 1 base, and 1 base lay outside the gene matches. From germline, CDR1 is SGHTA and CDR2 FQGNSA. This CDR3 contains 16 residues. This CDR3 is CASSLETSGAYNEQFF. CDR3 DNA sequence: TGTGCCAGCAGCTTAGAGACTAGCGGGGCCTACAATGAGCAGTTCTTC.

This clone occurred once. This sequence joins TRBV19 and TRBJ1-4; D gene unclear. Trimming cost V 3 bases and J 2 bases, with 10 bases left between them. The CDR3 is made up of 15 amino acids. Per the germline V gene, CDR1 is LNHDA and CDR2 is SQIVND (reference sequence). The CDR3 reads CASSIQVWTNEKLFF. CDR3 bases: TGTGCCAGTAGTATTCAGGTGTGGACTAATGAAAAACTGTTTTTT.

CDR3 DNA sequence: TGCAGCGTTGAGGGAGCCCAAGCCCCTAACTATGGCTACACCTTC. It specifies CSVEGAQAPNYGYTF. The V and J genes are TRBV29-1 and TRBJ1-2, with D unresolved. The germline V gene has CDR1 SQVTM and CDR2 ANQGSEA. Deletions cut 3 bases from V and 0 bases from J, with 14 bases between. This CDR3 comprises 15 residues.

This clone was detected only a few times. This sample includes further DNA sequences coding for the same CDR3. The genes are TRBV27 and TRBJ1-5; D call uncertain. The CDR3 totals 15 residues. Trimming pared 7 bases from V and 0 bases from J, leaving 13 bases between. Looked up from germline, CDR1 is MNHEY and CDR2 is SMNVEV (reference sequence). The CDR3 DNA follows: TGTGCCAGCACCCGAACCTACTCTAGCAATCAGCCCCAGCATTTT. The encoded protein is CASTRTYSSNQPQHF.

This chain uses TRBV7-9 with TRBJ2-3; 9 nucleotides match TRBD1. V gave up 2 bases and J gave up 4 bases; unmatched junction bases: 4. The CDR3 contains 15 residues. Germline assignment: CDR1 SEHNR and CDR2 FQNEAQ (reference sequence). The CDR3 region has the DNA TGTGCCAGCAGCTTACGGACAGGGGTGCCAGATACGCAGTATTTT. As protein: CASSLRTGVPDTQYF.

The CDR3 protein is CASTRVGEKLFF. The CDR3 DNA follows: TGTGCCAGCACCCGCGTTGGTGAAAAACTGTTTTTT. J is TRBJ1-4 and V is TRBV7-9; D gene unclear. Per germline, CDR1 SEHNR and CDR2 FQNEAQ (reference sequence). Trimming stripped 7 bases from V and 7 bases from J, with 10 bases between. The CDR3 totals 12 residues.

J is TRBJ2-2 and V is TRBV5-4; D is perhaps TRBD1 (5 bases). CDR3 size: 17 residues. The germline V gene encodes CDR1 SGHNT and CDR2 YYREEE (reference sequence). Trimming pared 3 bases from V and 3 bases from J, leaving 18 bases between. CDR3 region: CASSSPPGRSDTGELFF. The DNA of the CDR3 is TGTGCCAGCAGCTCGCCTCCAGGGCGTTCTGACACCGGGGAGCTGTTTTTT.

J is TRBJ1-2 and V is TRBV3-1 (or the pseudogene TRBV3-2); D gene uncertain. V was cut by 0 bases and J by 0 bases, with 8 bases left in between. This CDR3 has 15 amino acids. Germline V gives CDR1 LGHDT, CDR2 YNNKEL (reference sequence). The CDR3, as DNA: TGTGCCAGCAGCCAAGACGGGAGACCTAACTATGGCTACACCTTC. Encoded protein: CASSQDGRPNYGYTF.

This clone was observed a handful of times. The V call is TRBV19, the J call TRBJ1-2; D is perhaps TRBD1 (5 bases). The length of the CDR3 is 16 residues. V was trimmed by 5 bases and J by 4 bases, leaving 20 bases between them. The germline CDR1 and CDR2 sequences are LNHDA and SQIVND (reference sequence). Here the CDR3 reads CASSLQAAGRFYGYTF. CDR3 sequence (DNA): TGTGCCAGTAGTTTACAGGCCGCCGGGAGGTTCTATGGCTACACCTTC.

Note on this clone: Other DNA sequences in this sample translate to the same CDR3. J is TRBJ1-5 and V is TRBV6-6; D is unclear. CDR3 size: 14 residues. CDR1 and CDR2 from the germline V gene are MNHNY and SVGAGI (reference sequence). Trimming cost V 2 bases and J 3 bases, with 8 bases left between them. The CDR3 nucleotides read TGTGCCAGCAGTTACGCCGAGGACAATCAGCCCCAGCATTTT. It yields the protein CASSYAEDNQPQHF.

The gene calls are TRBV20-1 and TRBJ2-3; D is ambiguous. The V end was cut by 3 bases, the J end by 0 bases, with 10 bases between. CDR1 is DFQATT and CDR2 is SNEGSKA in the germline V gene (reference sequence). CDR3 length: 14 residues. CDR3 nucleotide sequence: TGCAGTGCTAGTTATGCACTCAGCACAGATACGCAGTATTTT. Encoded protein: CSASYALSTDTQYF.

The chain uses TRBV9 and TRBJ1-6; 7 bases line up with TRBD1. The V gene's germline CDR1 is SGDLS and CDR2 YYNGEE. V was clipped by 0 bases and J by 7 bases; unmatched bases: 1. The length of the CDR3 is 14 residues. The chain's CDR3 is CASSVETGNSPLHF. CDR3 DNA sequence: TGTGCCAGCAGCGTAGAGACAGGGAATTCACCCCTCCACTTT. The full variable domain, in which reference TRBV9 and TRBJ1-6 provide the parts outside the CDR3, is DSGVTQTPKHLITATGQRVTLRCSPRSGDLSVYWYQQSLDQGLQFLIQYYNGEERAKGNILERFSAQQFPDLHSELNLSSLELGDSALYFCASSVETGNSPLHFGNGTRLTVT.

The rearrangement links TRBV28 to TRBJ1-4; 11 nucleotides align to TRBD1. The germline V gene encodes CDR1 MDHEN and CDR2 SYDVKM. V shed 5 bases, J shed 5 bases, and the junction held 4 bases outside the gene matches. This CDR3 has 15 amino acids. CDR3 nucleotides: TGTGCCAGCAGTGGACAGGGGGCCTTGAATGAAAAACTGTTTTTT. This sequence encodes CASSGQGALNEKLFF.

The rearrangement links TRBV19 to TRBJ2-7; TRBD1 aligns across 7 bases. This CDR3 has 14 amino acids. The germline V gene encodes CDR1 LNHDA and CDR2 SQIVND (reference sequence). V lost 10 bases to trimming and J lost 3 bases; unmatched junction nucleotides: 12. CDR3 residues: CAKVFRDRDYEQYF. CDR3 coding DNA: TGTGCCAAAGTGTTCCGAGACAGGGACTACGAGCAGTACTTC.

The J gene is TRBJ1-5, the V gene TRBV19; perhaps TRBD1 as D (6 bases). The CDR3 extends over 15 amino acids. Deletions cut 5 bases from V and 1 base from J, with 12 bases between. Germline CDR1 reads LNHDA; CDR2 reads SQIVND (reference sequence). The CDR3 nucleotides are TGTGCCAGTAGTTTCAGGGGAGGGAGCAATCAGCCCCAGCATTTT. Amino acids: CASSFRGGSNQPQHF. The variable domain in full, completed from reference TRBV19 and TRBJ1-5, reads DGGITQSPKYLFRKEGQNVTLSCEQNLNHDAMYWYRQDPGQGLRLIYYSQIVNDFQKGDIAEGYSVSREKKESFPLTVTSAQKNPTAFYLCASSFRGGSNQPQHFGDGTRLSIL.

The rearrangement uses TRBV5-4 and TRBJ2-3; perhaps TRBD1 as D (6 bases). The germline V gene encodes CDR1 SGHNT and CDR2 YYREEE (reference sequence). V was trimmed by 0 bases and J by 6 bases, leaving 17 bases between them. The CDR3 is 16 residues long. This CDR3 reads CASSLAGSGARDTQYF. The CDR3 DNA sequence: TGTGCCAGCAGCTTGGCCGGTTCAGGGGCGCGGGATACGCAGTATTTT.

V gene TRBV2 combines with J gene TRBJ2-7; unclear D gene. Deletions cut 3 bases from V and 2 bases from J, with 8 bases between. CDR3 length: 13 amino acids. The germline gives CDR1 SNHLY, CDR2 FYNNEI. For the CDR3, the DNA is TGTGCCAGCAGTGATAGCCTCGCCTACGAGCAGTACTTC. Its translation: CASSDSLAYEQYF.